This TCR beta chain comes out of a study of blood T cell repertoires in COVID-19. In the study overall: Whether acute or convalescent, the COVID-19 samples came from the United States, Italy and Spain. Sources were T cells, B-cell-depleted T cells, or PBMCs; the material itself was cDNA or gDNA.

V lost 1 base and J lost 1, with 20 bases in between. CDR3 length: 18 residues. CDR1 is LNHDA, CDR2 SQIVND, per germline (reference sequence). How the authors handled the data: Nucleated cell counts were estimated from reference gene primer amplification. The method was immunoSEQ multiplex PCR; TCRdb's version includes in-frame clones alone and lacks a portion of them. V and J calls plus clone size are reproduced from that table; the DNA served to infer D and trimming. The sample comprises about 190,000 clones, less than 85% of which are singletons, and roughly 13% rests with the top ten. The chain carries TRBV19 and TRBJ2-7; tentatively, D is TRBD2 (6 bases). This receptor was identified in a man aged 50-59 years who had recovered from COVID-19. The sequencing sample was made of peripheral blood. As DNA, the CDR3 is TGTGCCAGTAGTATAGTAGTGGCTAGCGCGACTACATCCTACGAGCAGTACTTC. Protein: CASSIVVASATTSYEQYF. Variable domain in full (rest from reference TRBV19 and TRBJ2-7): DGGITQSPKYLFRKEGQNVTLSCEQNLNHDAMYWYRQDPGQGLRLIYYSQIVNDFQKGDIAEGYSVSREKKESFPLTVTSAQKNPTAFYLCASSIVVASATTSYEQYFGPGTRLTVT.